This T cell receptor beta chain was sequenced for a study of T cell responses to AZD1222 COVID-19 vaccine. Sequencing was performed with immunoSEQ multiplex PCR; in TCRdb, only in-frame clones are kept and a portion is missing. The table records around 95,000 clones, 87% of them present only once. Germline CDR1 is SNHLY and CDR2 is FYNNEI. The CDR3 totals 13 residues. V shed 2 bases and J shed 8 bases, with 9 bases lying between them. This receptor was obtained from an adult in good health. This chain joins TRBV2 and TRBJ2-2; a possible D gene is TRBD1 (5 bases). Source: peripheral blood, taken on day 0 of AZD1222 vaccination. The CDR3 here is CASSEIGAGELFF. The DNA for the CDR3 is TGTGCCAGCAGTGAAATAGGGGCGGGGGAGCTGTTTTTT.